This T cell receptor (beta chain) derives from a study of cytomegalovirus exposure and HLA in healthy donors. This clone has just one count. Its specificity is unknown. The CDR3 has 13 amino acids. The germline V gene has CDR1 PRHDT and CDR2 FYEKMQ (reference sequence). V shed 5 bases, J shed 8 bases, and the junction held 6 bases outside the gene matches. General study findings and limits: The sole available immune exposure information was CMV serostatus. Later analysis found that TCR beta chains associated with HLA were more clonally expanded than other, equally common chains.

With 60 Vbeta and 13 Jbeta primers, the PCR was carried out. The repertoire was sequenced with immunoSEQ multiplex PCR; TCRdb's copy has only in-frame clones and lacks some. This table holds 150,000 or so clones, approximately 82% found once. What was sequenced was PBMCs. The genes are TRBV13 and TRBJ2-1; 7 nucleotides agree with TRBD1. The TCR comes from a female donor in good health and CMV-seronegative. The CDR3: CASSPTGFHEQFF. The CDR3 region has the DNA TGTGCCAGCAGCCCGACAGGGTTCCATGAGCAGTTCTTC.